This record concerns one T cell receptor beta chain sequence. These data come from a study of CD8 T cells in Susac syndrome. CD8+ and CD4+ T cells were negatively isolated; TEMRA cells were FACS-enriched. Random hexamers served to reverse transcribe roughly 0.45 to 1 ug RNA. The TCR beta CDR3 was amplified by immunoSEQ multiplex PCR across 54 Vbeta, 13 Jbeta. MiXCR was run by TCRdb on the immunoSEQ multiplex PCR reads, yielding one entry per CDR3 protein. The sample carries around 270,000 distinct CDR3 sequences, 75% to 85% recorded once. Sequenced input: CD8+ T cells from PBMCs. This sequence was found in a human donor with multiple sclerosis.

CDR3: CATSRTSPDEQYF. The CDR3 region has the DNA TGTGCCACCAGTCGGACGAGTCCCGACGAGCAGTACTTC. V is TRBV15 and J is TRBJ2-7; D is ambiguous. This CDR3 is 13 amino acids long. Germline V CDR1 and CDR2: LNHNV, YYDKDF (reference sequence). With 6 bases removed from V and 5 bases from J, the gap between germline ends came to 14 bases.